These 20 T cell receptor beta chains were all obtained from the same sample, sequenced in a study of blood T cell repertoires in COVID-19 (dated by TCRdb to 2019 to 2021). Preparation of the library involved the immunoSEQ multiplex PCR assay. TCRdb took over this immuneACCESS table, retaining in-frame rearrangements with V and J assigned. Such tables are incomplete; in checked studies, under half of the missing clones stem from an unresolved V gene, and the remainder is unexplained. Across this sample there are around 250,000 clones, with 70% to 85% seen only once. The ten largest clones capture roughly 15% of the sample. Material for sequencing was PBMCs or T cells enriched from blood (not recorded which). These receptor sequences come from a man aged 40-49 years who had recovered from COVID-19.

The chain joins TRBV12-3 or TRBV12-4 to TRBJ1-1; possibly TRBD1 for D (6 bases). The CDR3 is 13 residues long. V lost 1 base, J lost 4 bases, and 7 bases lay in between. The CDR3 region has the DNA TGTGCCAGCAGTTTAGAACAGGGCACTGAAGCTTTCTTT. Translating gives CASSLEQGTEAFF.

This clone was observed a single time. The identical CDR3 is also encoded by other nucleotide sequences in the sample. The V and J genes are TRBV19 and TRBJ1-4; 10 bases are shared with TRBD1. The germline gives CDR1 LNHDA, CDR2 SQIVND (reference sequence). V shed 5 bases and J 7 bases; nucleotides not matched to a gene: 4. This CDR3 region has 14 residues. DNA for the CDR3: TGTGCCAGTAGTCCGGGACAGGGGAGTGAAAAACTGTTTTTT. It encodes CASSPGQGSEKLFF.

This clone was seen just once. The chain couples TRBV9 to TRBJ1-2; TRBD1 agrees at 7 bases. Germline V lookup: CDR1 SGDLS, CDR2 YYNGEE. This CDR3 is built from 14 residues. The junction had 6 bases not matched to a gene; V was cut back by 3 bases and J by 4 bases. Written as DNA, the CDR3 is TGTGCCAGCAGCGGGAGGGGGCAGAGCTATGGCTACACCTTC. Protein product: CASSGRGQSYGYTF.

The rearrangement uses TRBV7-6 and TRBJ2-2; 10 positions agree with TRBD2. Germline V gives CDR1 SGHVS, CDR2 FNYEAQ. V lost 1 base to trimming and J lost 3 bases; unmatched junction nucleotides: 8. This CDR3 is 18 amino acids long. The CDR3 DNA sequence: TGTGCCAGCAGCTTAGTTCCAGCGGGGGGGCCATACACCGGGGAGCTGTTTTTT. This translates into CASSLVPAGGPYTGELFF.

The V gene is TRBV5-1, the J gene TRBJ2-6, with a possible D match to TRBD1 (8 bases). This CDR3 has 16 residues. Germline V lookup: CDR1 SGHRS, CDR2 YFSETQ. Trimming stripped 5 bases from V and 0 bases from J, with 12 bases between. Here the CDR3 reads CASRDREGSGANVLTF. The CDR3 DNA follows: TGCGCCAGCAGGGACAGGGAGGGCTCTGGGGCCAACGTCCTGACTTTC.

In this sample, this clone turned up a few times. The rearrangement joins TRBV19 to TRBJ1-2, with D perhaps matching TRBD1 (6 bases). Looked up from germline, CDR1 is LNHDA and CDR2 is SQIVND (reference sequence). The CDR3 has 13 amino acids. The V gene lost 7 bases and the J gene lost 4 bases, with 13 bases spanning the gap. In DNA form, the CDR3 reads TGTGCCAGTACCCTATCAGGGGTCTATGGCTACACCTTC. Translated: CASTLSGVYGYTF. Full variable domain (outside the CDR3, taken from reference TRBV19 and TRBJ1-2): DGGITQSPKYLFRKEGQNVTLSCEQNLNHDAMYWYRQDPGQGLRLIYYSQIVNDFQKGDIAEGYSVSREKKESFPLTVTSAQKNPTAFYLCASTLSGVYGYTFGSGTRLTVV.

The chain recombines TRBV18 with TRBJ1-2; 8 nucleotides line up with TRBD1. The CDR3 length is 15 residues. With 3 bases clipped from V and 8 bases from J, the junction kept 11 bases outside the gene matches. Looked up from germline, CDR1 is KGHSH and CDR2 is LQKENI. In DNA, the CDR3 is TGTGCCAGCTCACCTTCCGAAGGGACAGGACGGGGCTACACCTTC. Its translation is CASSPSEGTGRGYTF. Drawing the rest from reference TRBV18 and TRBJ1-2, the complete variable domain is NAGVMQNPRHLVRRRGQEARLRCSPMKGHSHVYWYRQLPEEGLKFMVYLQKENIIDESGMPKERFSAEFPKEGPSILRIQQVVRGDSAAYFCASSPSEGTGRGYTFGSGTRLTVV.

CDR3 DNA sequence: TGCGCCAGCAGCCGAGGACTAGCGGGGGGGTCCTACGAGCAGTACTTC. Amino acids: CASSRGLAGGSYEQYF. The rearrangement links TRBV4-3 to TRBJ2-7; TRBD2 matches at 15 bases. The trim removed 4 bases at V and 1 base at J, leaving 2 bases unmatched. The CDR3 is 16 amino acids. Germline CDR1 and CDR2: LGHNA and YSLEER.

The V call is TRBV4-2, the J call TRBJ1-2; a weak D match, TRBD1 (5 bases). The CDR3 loop spans 16 amino acids. The V end was cut by 1 base, the J end by 4 bases, with 16 bases between. Germline lookup yields CDR1 LGHNA and CDR2 YNFKEQ. The CDR3 sequence: CASSQATVPVLYGYTF. The CDR3 DNA reads TGTGCCAGCAGCCAAGCGACAGTCCCAGTGCTCTATGGCTACACCTTC.

This clone was recorded only once. DNA for the CDR3: TGCGCCAGCAGCTTGGGCCGACTAGCGGGATCCCGCCAAGAGACCCAGTACTTC. This gives the protein CASSLGRLAGSRQETQYF. The chain carries TRBV5-1 and TRBJ2-5, with 11 bases that match TRBD2. The trim removed 0 bases at V and 1 base at J, leaving 8 bases unmatched. Germline CDR1 is SGHRS and CDR2 is YFSETQ. The CDR3 sequence is 18 residues long.

The rearrangement links TRBV6-5 to TRBJ2-7; 8 positions match TRBD1. J lost 2 bases, V lost 5 bases, and 5 bases had no gene match. Germline V gene lookup returns CDR1 MNHEY and CDR2 SVGAGI. The CDR3 runs to 14 residues. The CDR3 is CASSPGGVTYEQYF. The CDR3 region has the DNA TGTGCCAGCAGTCCAGGGGGCGTCACCTACGAGCAGTACTTC.

The chain links TRBV5-1 to TRBJ2-5; 11 bases fit TRBD2. The V gene end was trimmed by 4 bases and the J gene end by 5 bases; junction bases not matched to a gene: 4. Per the germline V gene, CDR1 is SGHRS and CDR2 is YFSETQ. CDR3 length: 14 residues. This chain's CDR3 is CASSDPSGRETQYF. The CDR3 region has the DNA TGCGCCAGCAGCGATCCTAGCGGGAGGGAGACCCAGTACTTC.

This sequence joins TRBV10-3 and TRBJ2-7; 11 bases align to TRBD2. V shed 10 bases, J shed 0 bases, and the junction held 5 bases outside the gene matches. Germline V gives CDR1 ENHRY, CDR2 SYGVKD. The CDR3 is 14 amino acids. The DNA for the CDR3 is TGTGCCACCCTCGGGACTAGCGGCTCCTACGAGCAGTACTTC. It encodes CATLGTSGSYEQYF.

This rearrangement joins TRBV5-1 to TRBJ2-7; D unclear. CDR3 length equals 12 residues. Germline-derived CDR1 and CDR2 are SGHRS and YFSETQ. Trimming took 0 bases from V and 4 from J, leaving 5 bases between them. DNA for the CDR3: TGCGCCAGCAGCTTGGTGGCTTACGAGCAGTACTTC. The encoded protein is CASSLVAYEQYF.

The chain carries TRBV19 and TRBJ1-6; D perhaps matches TRBD1 (6 bases). Trimming took off 4 bases at V and 0 bases at J, with 10 bases between the two ends. The CDR3 runs 16 residues. CDR1 is LNHDA and CDR2 is SQIVND in the germline V gene (reference sequence). Here the CDR3 DNA reads TGTGCCAGTAGTACGGACAGAAGCTCCTATAATTCACCCCTCCACTTT. This encodes CASSTDRSSYNSPLHF.

V gene TRBV6-2 or TRBV6-3 combines with J gene TRBJ2-7, with D unclear. Trimming took off 6 bases at V and 5 bases at J, with 14 bases between the two ends. This CDR3 has 13 residues. Germline CDR1 MNHEY, CDR2 SVGEGT. The CDR3 region is CASSLETPNEQYF. The CDR3 nucleotides are TGTGCCAGCAGCCTCGAGACACCTAACGAGCAGTACTTC.

The rearrangement links TRBV5-1 to TRBJ2-5; no clear D gene. The CDR3 totals 14 residues. Germline V gene data show CDR1 as SGHRS and CDR2 as YFSETQ. Trimming took 1 base from V and 2 from J, leaving 9 bases between them. The CDR3 loop reads CASSLFTVQETQYF. In nucleotides, the CDR3 is TGCGCCAGCAGCTTGTTCACGGTTCAAGAGACCCAGTACTTC.

The gene calls are TRBV3-1 (or the pseudogene TRBV3-2) and TRBJ1-5; D unresolved. CDR1 LGHDT and CDR2 YNNKEL come from the germline V gene (reference sequence). V was pared by 3 bases and J by 5 bases, with 8 bases between. The CDR3 spans 13 residues. CDR3 loop: CASSQAGDQPQHF. The CDR3 bases are TGTGCCAGCAGCCAGGCCGGAGATCAGCCCCAGCATTTT.

This clone occurred a few times. V gene TRBV29-1 combines with J gene TRBJ2-7; the D gene is possibly TRBD2 (6 bases). CDR1 SQVTM and CDR2 ANQGSEA come from the germline V gene. V was trimmed by 7 bases and J by 4 bases, leaving 14 bases between them. The CDR3 contains 12 residues. The CDR3 region has the DNA TGCAGCGCCCTCTCCGGGGGATACGAGCAGTACTTC. This gives the protein CSALSGGYEQYF.

This clone was counted only a few times. The V call is TRBV28, the J call TRBJ1-2; maybe TRBD1 (5 bases). Germline loops: CDR1 MDHEN, CDR2 SYDVKM. The V end was cut by 0 bases, the J end by 7 bases, with 18 bases between. The CDR3 is 16 residues long. The CDR3, as DNA: TGTGCCAGCAGTTTATGGAACCCAGGGCAGGGCGGTGGCTACACCTTC. This translates into CASSLWNPGQGGGYTF.